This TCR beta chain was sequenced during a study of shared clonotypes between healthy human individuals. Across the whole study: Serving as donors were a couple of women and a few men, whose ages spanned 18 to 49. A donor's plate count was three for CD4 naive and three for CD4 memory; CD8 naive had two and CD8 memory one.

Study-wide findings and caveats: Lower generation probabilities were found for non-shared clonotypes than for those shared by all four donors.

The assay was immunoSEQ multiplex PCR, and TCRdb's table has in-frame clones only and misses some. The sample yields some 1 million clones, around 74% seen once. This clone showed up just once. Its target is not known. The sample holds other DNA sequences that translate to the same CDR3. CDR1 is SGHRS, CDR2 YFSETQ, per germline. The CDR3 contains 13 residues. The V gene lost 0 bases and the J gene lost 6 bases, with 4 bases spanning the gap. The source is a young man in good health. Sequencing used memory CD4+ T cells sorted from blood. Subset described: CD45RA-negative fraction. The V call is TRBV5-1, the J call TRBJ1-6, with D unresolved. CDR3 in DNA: TGCGCCAGCAGCTTGGATGTTAATTCACCCCTCCACTTT. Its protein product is CASSLDVNSPLHF.